The following is a T cell receptor (beta chain) sequence with its context. Its antigen is unknown. A history of autoimmune disease or systemic immunosuppression excluded patients. Sequenced by immunoSEQ multiplex PCR; TCRdb stores in-frame clones only, minus some. Altogether approximately 13,000 clones are present, 75% to 90% being singletons, with the ten largest covering 24%. The sample belongs to a study of OX40 agonist ivuxolimab in advanced cancers. Findings and limits, study-wide: No determination was made of the antigen specificity of the expanded peripheral T cells. Clonal expansion among partial responders at 0.1-3.0 mg/kg ranked near the lowest.

CDR3 length: 16 amino acids. V was clipped by 3 bases and J by 0 bases, with 9 bases between them. Germline V gives CDR1 MRHNA, CDR2 SNTAGT. J is TRBJ2-6 and V is TRBV6-4; D is possibly TRBD1 (5 bases). This specimen was CD4+ or CD8+ T cells sorted from blood, taken in a trial of the OX40 agonist ivuxolimab. This receptor was obtained from an adult with an advanced solid tumor such as melanoma, head and neck, liver or kidney cancer. In nucleotides, the CDR3 is TGTGCCAGCAGTGAGACAGTTCTCTCTGGGGCCAACGTCCTGACTTTC. Translation: CASSETVLSGANVLTF.